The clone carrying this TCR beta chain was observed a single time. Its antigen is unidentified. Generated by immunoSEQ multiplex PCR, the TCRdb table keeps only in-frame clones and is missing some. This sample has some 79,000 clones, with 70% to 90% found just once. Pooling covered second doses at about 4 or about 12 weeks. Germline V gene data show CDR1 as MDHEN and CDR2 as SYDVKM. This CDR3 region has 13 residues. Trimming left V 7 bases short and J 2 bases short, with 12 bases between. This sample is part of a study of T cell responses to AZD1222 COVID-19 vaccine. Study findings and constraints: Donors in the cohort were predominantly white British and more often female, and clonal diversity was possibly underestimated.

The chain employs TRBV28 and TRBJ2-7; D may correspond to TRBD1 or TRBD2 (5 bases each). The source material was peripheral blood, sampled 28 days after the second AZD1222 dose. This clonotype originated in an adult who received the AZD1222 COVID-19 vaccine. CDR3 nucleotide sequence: TGTGCCAGCAAGAGGGGCCCTCCCTACGAGCAGTACTTC. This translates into CASKRGPPYEQYF.